The rows below give T cell receptor beta chains drawn from one sample of a study of neurological immune-mediated disorders. From the 5' RACE reads, TCRdb called clonotypes with MiXCR, one entry per CDR3 protein. The sample shows about 87,000 distinct CDR3 sequences, around 3.5% of them seen only once. The sequenced material came from PBMCs. These receptors came from a woman aged 45-59 years with multiple sclerosis. Each CDR3 is given with its conserved first and last residue. The D gene is left open where the match is weak. Expanded clones get a size class; other rows say once, few or many, or leave the size out.

TRBD1 TRBJ2-5 many TRBV12-3/TRBV12-4 13 CASSFSDRPTQYF TGTGCCAGCAGTTTCTCGGACAGGCCGACCCAGTACTTC
TRBD2 TRBJ2-5 many TRBV9 14 CASTLAGGQETQYF TGTGCCAGCACCTTAGCGGGGGGACAAGAGACCCAGTACTTC
TRBD1 TRBJ1-3 many TRBV7-9 17 CASSPRDSPSSGNTIYF TGTGCCAGCAGCCCCAGGGACAGCCCGAGCTCTGGAAACACCATATATTTT
. TRBJ1-5 many TRBV7-3 13 CASSLGNNQPQHF TGTGCCAGCAGCTTAGGAAACAATCAGCCCCAGCATTTT
. TRBJ1-2 many TRBV7-2 14 CASSLDFVSAGYTF TGTGCCAGCAGCTTAGATTTTGTCTCCGCGGGCTACACCTTC
. TRBJ1-2 many TRBV12-3/TRBV12-4 15 CASSSRRQANYGYTF TGTGCCAGCAGTTCTCGGAGACAGGCTAACTATGGCTACACCTTC
. TRBJ2-3 many TRBV6-6 17 CASSYLGNRGGTDTQYF TGTGCCAGCAGTTACCTCGGGAATCGCGGGGGCACAGATACGCAGTATTTT
. TRBJ2-7 many TRBV7-9 14 CASSLEGDSREQYF TGTGCCAGCAGCTTAGAGGGGGACTCGAGAGAGCAGTACTTC
. TRBJ1-1 many TRBV29-1 11 CSVRRNTEAFF TGCAGCGTTCGGAGGAACACTGAAGCTTTCTTT
. TRBJ1-6 many TRBV5-1 17 CASSLVGEGVRNSPLHF TGCGCCAGCAGCTTGGTTGGGGAGGGTGTGAGAAATTCACCCCTCCACTTT
TRBD1 TRBJ2-2 many TRBV5-1 16 CASRRWGQGATGELFF TGCGCCAGCAGAAGGTGGGGACAGGGAGCCACCGGGGAGCTGTTTTTT
. TRBJ1-6 many TRBV20-1 16 CSAREGLVGYNSPLHF TGCAGTGCTAGAGAAGGGCTGGTGGGATATAATTCACCCCTCCACTTT
. TRBJ2-7 few TRBV29-1 15 CSVRHFGKGSYEQYF TGCAGCGTCCGCCATTTCGGGAAGGGCTCCTACGAGCAGTACTTC
. TRBJ2-1 many TRBV12-3/TRBV12-4 14 CASGQGRVFYEQFF TGTGCCAGCGGCCAAGGGCGGGTTTTCTATGAGCAGTTCTTC
. TRBJ1-1 few TRBV4-3 14 CASSQDNGQSEFIF TGCGCCAGCAGCCAAGATAACGGACAGAGCGAATTCATCTTT
TRBD1 TRBJ1-1 many TRBV5-4 14 CASSPRDRVTEAFF TGTGCCAGCAGCCCCCGGGACAGGGTCACTGAAGCTTTCTTT
TRBD1 TRBJ1-5 many TRBV28 14 CASSYGTGVQPQHF TGTGCCAGCAGTTATGGGACAGGGGTTCAGCCCCAGCATTTT
. TRBJ2-1 many TRBV5-1 14 CASRLGDVYNEQFF TGCGCCAGCAGGCTAGGTGATGTTTACAATGAGCAGTTCTTC
. TRBJ2-2 many TRBV7-9 15 CASSKLTGNTGELFF TGTGCCAGCAGCAAACTAACAGGAAACACCGGGGAGCTGTTTTTT
. TRBJ1-1 many TRBV5-6 13 CASSPHPSAEAFF TGTGCCAGCAGCCCACATCCCTCGGCTGAAGCTTTCTTT
. TRBJ2-5 many TRBV6-2/TRBV6-3 12 CASSSTQETQYF TGTGCCAGCAGTTCCACTCAAGAGACCCAGTACTTC
TRBD2 TRBJ2-1 few TRBV7-9 15 CASSTIAGGENEQFF TGTGCCAGCAGCACAATAGCGGGGGGCGAAAATGAGCAGTTCTTC
TRBD1 TRBJ2-3 many TRBV20-1 14 CSASLTGGTDTQYF TGCAGTGCTAGTTTGACAGGGGGCACAGATACGCAGTATTTT
. TRBJ1-5 many TRBV20-1 12 CSVTGTNQPQHF TGCAGTGTTACAGGGACTAATCAGCCCCAGCATTTT
. TRBJ2-2 many TRBV7-2 18 CASSLSTHSVGQGGELFF TGTGCCAGCAGCTTAAGCACCCACTCAGTAGGGCAGGGCGGGGAGCTGTTTTTT
TRBD1 TRBJ1-2 many TRBV20-1 13 CSALDRVNYGYTF TGCAGTGCTCTGGACAGGGTGAACTATGGCTACACCTTC
. TRBJ1-2 few TRBV20-1 12 CSAKGQYYGYTF TGCAGTGCTAAGGGCCAGTACTATGGCTACACCTTC
. TRBJ2-1 . TRBV7-8 12 CASSSHPGRQFF TGTGCCAGCAGCTCGCACCCTGGGAGGCAGTTCTTC
TRBD1 TRBJ2-5 many TRBV10-3 15 CAISRDRAKKETQYF TGTGCCATCAGTCGGGACAGGGCGAAAAAAGAGACCCAGTACTTC